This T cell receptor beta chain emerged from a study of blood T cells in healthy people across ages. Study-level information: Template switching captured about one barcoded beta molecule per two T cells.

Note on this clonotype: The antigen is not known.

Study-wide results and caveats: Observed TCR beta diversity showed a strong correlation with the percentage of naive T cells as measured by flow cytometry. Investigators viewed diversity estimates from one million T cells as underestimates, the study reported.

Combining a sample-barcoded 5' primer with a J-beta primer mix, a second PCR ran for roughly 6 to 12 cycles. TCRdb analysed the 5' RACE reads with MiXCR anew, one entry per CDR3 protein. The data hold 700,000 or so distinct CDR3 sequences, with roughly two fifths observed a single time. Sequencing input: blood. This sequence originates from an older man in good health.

The CDR3 loop reads CASSPGTSGSPETQYF. CDR3 coding DNA: TGTGCCAGCAGCCCTGGGACTAGCGGGAGCCCAGAGACCCAGTACTTC. This chain connects TRBV7-2 to TRBJ2-5; 14 bases fit TRBD2. Germline CDR1 reads SGHTA; CDR2 reads FQGNSA. Unmatched junction bases numbered 6, after V lost 5 bases and J lost 4 bases. There are 16 residues in the CDR3.